One TCR beta chain is described in this entry. This specimen comes from a study of CD8+ T cells in alopecia areata. The treatment denotes: oral pan-JAK inhibitor, 5-10 mg twice daily. Germline V gene lookup returns CDR1 LNHDA and CDR2 SQIVND (reference sequence). The CDR3 runs 15 residues. The trim removed 6 bases at V and 6 bases at J, leaving 8 bases unmatched. In each case, RNA was isolated and then reverse transcribed into cDNA as the sequencing template. Some clones are missing from TCRdb's copy, which holds only in-frame ones; the method was immunoSEQ multiplex PCR. This sample has approximately 160,000 clones; approximately 57% occur once, and the top ten carry 14%.

The rearrangement joins TRBV19 to TRBJ1-4; 9 bases fit TRBD1. The TCR was taken from a human donor with alopecia areata. Specimen: CD4+ T cells sorted from blood, collected at week 24, from a patient treated with tofacitinib. The CDR3 loop is CASSTQQGAYEKLFF. CDR3 coding DNA: TGTGCCAGTAGCACTCAACAGGGGGCGTATGAAAAACTGTTTTTT.